This TCR beta chain was identified in a study of shared clonotypes between healthy human individuals. The CDR3 runs 15 residues. Germline V lookup: CDR1 SEHNR, CDR2 FQNEAQ (reference sequence). The ends lost 2 bases at V and 4 bases at J; junction bases unmatched: 3. TCRdb keeps only in-frame clones here, not all; method: immunoSEQ multiplex PCR. The sample shows a few million clones, around 90% of them seen only once. The receptor's source is a man aged 18-30 years in good health. The chain has TRBV7-9 and TRBJ1-4; 8 nucleotides agree with TRBD1. The sample was naive CD4+ T cells sorted from blood. Subset given: CD45RA+ positively selected. In nucleotides, the CDR3 is TGTGCCAGCAGCTTAAACAGGGGGGGTAATGAAAAACTGTTTTTT. Translation: CASSLNRGGNEKLFF. The full variable domain, rest sourced from reference TRBV7-9 and TRBJ1-4, is DTGVSQNPRHKITKRGQNVTFRCDPISEHNRLYWYRQTLGQGPEFLTYFQNEAQLEKSRLLSDRFSAERPKGSFSTLEIQRTEQGDSAMYLCASSLNRGGNEKLFFGSGTQLSVL.